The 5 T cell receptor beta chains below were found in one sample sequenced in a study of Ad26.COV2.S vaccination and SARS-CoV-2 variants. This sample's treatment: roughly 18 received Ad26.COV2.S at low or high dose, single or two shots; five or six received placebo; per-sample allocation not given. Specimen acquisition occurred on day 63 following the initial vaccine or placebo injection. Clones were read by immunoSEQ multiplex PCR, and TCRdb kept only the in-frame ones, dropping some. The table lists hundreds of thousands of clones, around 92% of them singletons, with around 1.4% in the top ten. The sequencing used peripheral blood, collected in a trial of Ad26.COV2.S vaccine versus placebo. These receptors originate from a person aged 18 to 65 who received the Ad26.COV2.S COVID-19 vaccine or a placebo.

The DNA of the CDR3 is TGTGCCAGCAGCCCCGGGGGTCGGGGGTTTGGAAACATTCAGTACTTC. Its translation is CASSPGGRGFGNIQYF. The rearrangement joins TRBV9 to TRBJ2-4; weak D call: TRBD2 (6 bases). Trimming cost V 4 bases and J 6 bases, with 20 bases left between them. The CDR3 spans 16 residues. Looked up from germline, CDR1 is SGDLS and CDR2 is YYNGEE.

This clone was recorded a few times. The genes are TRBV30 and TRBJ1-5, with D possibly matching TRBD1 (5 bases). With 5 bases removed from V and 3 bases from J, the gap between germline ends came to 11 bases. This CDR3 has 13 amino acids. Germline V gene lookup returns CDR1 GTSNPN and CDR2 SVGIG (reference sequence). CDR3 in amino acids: CAWGWDDNQPQHF. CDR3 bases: TGTGCCTGGGGCTGGGACGACAATCAGCCCCAGCATTTT.

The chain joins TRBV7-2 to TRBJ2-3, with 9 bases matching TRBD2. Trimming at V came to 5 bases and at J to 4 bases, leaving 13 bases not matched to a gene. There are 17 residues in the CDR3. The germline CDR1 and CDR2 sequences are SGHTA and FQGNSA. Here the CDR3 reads CASSPRFRAGGADTQYF. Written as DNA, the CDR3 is TGTGCCAGCAGCCCCCGGTTTCGAGCGGGGGGCGCAGATACGCAGTATTTT.

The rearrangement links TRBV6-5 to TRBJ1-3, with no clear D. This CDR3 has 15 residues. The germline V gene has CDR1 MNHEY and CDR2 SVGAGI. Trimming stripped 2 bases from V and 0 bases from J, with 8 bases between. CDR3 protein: CASSYGSNSGNTIYF. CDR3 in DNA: TGTGCCAGCAGTTACGGGTCGAACTCTGGAAACACCATATATTTT.

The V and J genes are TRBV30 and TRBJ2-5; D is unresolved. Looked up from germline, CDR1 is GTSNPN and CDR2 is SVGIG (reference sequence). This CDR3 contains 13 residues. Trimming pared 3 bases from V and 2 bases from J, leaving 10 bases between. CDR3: CAWRWNFQETQYF. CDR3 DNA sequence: TGTGCCTGGAGGTGGAACTTTCAAGAGACCCAGTACTTC.